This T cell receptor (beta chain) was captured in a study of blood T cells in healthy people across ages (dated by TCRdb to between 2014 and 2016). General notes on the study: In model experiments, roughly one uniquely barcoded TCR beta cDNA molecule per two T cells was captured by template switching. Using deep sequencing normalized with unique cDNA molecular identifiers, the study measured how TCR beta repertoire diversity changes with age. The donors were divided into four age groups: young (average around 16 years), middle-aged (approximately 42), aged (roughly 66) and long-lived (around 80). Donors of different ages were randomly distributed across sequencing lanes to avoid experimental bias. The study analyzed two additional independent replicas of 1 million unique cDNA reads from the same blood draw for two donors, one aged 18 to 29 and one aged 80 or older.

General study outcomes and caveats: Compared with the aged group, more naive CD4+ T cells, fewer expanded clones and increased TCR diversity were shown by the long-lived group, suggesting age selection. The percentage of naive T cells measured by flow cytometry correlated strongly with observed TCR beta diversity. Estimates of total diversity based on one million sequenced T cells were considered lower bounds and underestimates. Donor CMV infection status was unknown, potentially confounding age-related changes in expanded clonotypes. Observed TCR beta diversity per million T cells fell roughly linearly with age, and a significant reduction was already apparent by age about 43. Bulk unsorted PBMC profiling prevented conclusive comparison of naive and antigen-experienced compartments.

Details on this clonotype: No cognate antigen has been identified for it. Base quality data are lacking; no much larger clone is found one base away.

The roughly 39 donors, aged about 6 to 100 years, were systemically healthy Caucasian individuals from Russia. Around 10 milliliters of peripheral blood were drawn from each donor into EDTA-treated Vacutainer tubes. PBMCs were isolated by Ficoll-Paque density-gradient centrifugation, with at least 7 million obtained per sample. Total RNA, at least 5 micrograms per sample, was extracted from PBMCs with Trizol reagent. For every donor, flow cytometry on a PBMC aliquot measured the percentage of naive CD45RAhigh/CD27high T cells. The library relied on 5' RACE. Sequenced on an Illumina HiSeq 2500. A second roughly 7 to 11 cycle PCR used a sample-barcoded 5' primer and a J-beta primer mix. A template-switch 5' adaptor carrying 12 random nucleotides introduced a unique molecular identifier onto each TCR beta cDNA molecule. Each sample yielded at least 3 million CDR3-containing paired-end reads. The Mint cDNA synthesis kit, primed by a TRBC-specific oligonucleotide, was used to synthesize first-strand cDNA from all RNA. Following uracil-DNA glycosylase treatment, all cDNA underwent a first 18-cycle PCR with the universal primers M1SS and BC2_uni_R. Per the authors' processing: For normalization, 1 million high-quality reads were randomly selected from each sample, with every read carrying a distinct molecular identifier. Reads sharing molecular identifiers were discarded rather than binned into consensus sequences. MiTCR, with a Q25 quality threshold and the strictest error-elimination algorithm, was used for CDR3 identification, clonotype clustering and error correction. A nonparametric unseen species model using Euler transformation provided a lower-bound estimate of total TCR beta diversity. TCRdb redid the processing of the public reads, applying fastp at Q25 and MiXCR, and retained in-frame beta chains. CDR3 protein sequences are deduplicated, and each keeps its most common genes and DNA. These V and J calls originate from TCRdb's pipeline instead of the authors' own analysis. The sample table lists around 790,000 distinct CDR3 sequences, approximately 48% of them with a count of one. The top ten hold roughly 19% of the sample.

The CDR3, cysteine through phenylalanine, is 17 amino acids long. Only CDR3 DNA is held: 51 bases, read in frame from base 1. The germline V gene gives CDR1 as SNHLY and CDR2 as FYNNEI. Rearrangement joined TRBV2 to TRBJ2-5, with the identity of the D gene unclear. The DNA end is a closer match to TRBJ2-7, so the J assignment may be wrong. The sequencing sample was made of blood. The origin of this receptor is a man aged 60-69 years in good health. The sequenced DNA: TGTGCCAGCAGTCCACCGGACCGGTTTCCGCCCACCAACGAGCAGTACTTC. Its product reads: CASSPPDRFPPTNEQYF.